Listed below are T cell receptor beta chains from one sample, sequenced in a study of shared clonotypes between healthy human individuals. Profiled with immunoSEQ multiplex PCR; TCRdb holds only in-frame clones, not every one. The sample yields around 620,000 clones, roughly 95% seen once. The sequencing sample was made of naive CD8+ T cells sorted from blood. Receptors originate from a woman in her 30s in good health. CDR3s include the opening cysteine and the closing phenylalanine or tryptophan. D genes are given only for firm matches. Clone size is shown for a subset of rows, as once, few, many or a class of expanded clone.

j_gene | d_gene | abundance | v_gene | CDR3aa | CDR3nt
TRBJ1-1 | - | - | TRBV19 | CASSIVLNTEAFF | TGTGCCAGTAGTATAGTCTTGAACACTGAAGCTTTCTTT
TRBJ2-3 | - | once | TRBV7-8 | CASSLFVGAVSTDTQYF | TGTGCCAGCAGCTTATTTGTCGGCGCAGTTAGCACAGATACGCAGTATTTT
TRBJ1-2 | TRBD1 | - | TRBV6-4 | CASSDSWTGGLYYGYTF | TGTGCCAGCAGTGACTCGTGGACAGGGGGCCTTTACTATGGCTACACCTTC
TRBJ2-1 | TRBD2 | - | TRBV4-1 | CASSQSSGNIRNEQFF | TGCGCCAGCAGCCAATCAAGCGGGAACATTCGGAATGAGCAGTTCTTC
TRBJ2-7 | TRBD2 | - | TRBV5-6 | CASSLELAGGLDEQYF | TGTGCCAGCAGCTTGGAACTAGCGGGAGGGCTCGACGAGCAGTACTTC
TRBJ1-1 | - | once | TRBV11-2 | CASSLEQGLNTEAFF | TGTGCCAGCAGCTTAGAACAGGGCCTGAACACTGAAGCTTTCTTT
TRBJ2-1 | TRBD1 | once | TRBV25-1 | CASSESSGTANNEQFF | TGTGCCAGCAGTGAATCCTCAGGGACAGCTAACAATGAGCAGTTCTTC
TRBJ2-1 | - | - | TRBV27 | CATTQGGRAYNEQFF | TGTGCCACCACCCAAGGGGGGAGGGCCTACAATGAGCAGTTCTTC
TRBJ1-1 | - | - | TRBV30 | CAWSRKQMNTEAFF | TGTGCCTGGAGCAGAAAACAGATGAACACTGAAGCTTTCTTT
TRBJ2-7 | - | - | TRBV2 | CASSGLDEQYF | TGTGCCAGCAGTGGTTTGGACGAGCAGTACTTC
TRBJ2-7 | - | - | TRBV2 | CASRRGGGRNEQYF | TGTGCCAGCAGGCGCGGAGGGGGCCGGAACGAGCAGTACTTC
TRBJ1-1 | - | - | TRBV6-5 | CASRRAANMNTEAFF | TGTGCCAGCAGAAGGGCAGCCAACATGAACACTGAAGCTTTCTTT
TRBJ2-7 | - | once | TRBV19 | CASSIGTGRSYEQYF | TGTGCCAGTAGTATTGGAACAGGGAGATCCTACGAGCAGTACTTC
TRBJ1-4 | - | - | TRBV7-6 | CASSLVEGMREKLFF | TGTGCCAGCAGCTTAGTGGAGGGGATGAGGGAAAAACTGTTTTTT
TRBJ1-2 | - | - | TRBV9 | CASSEDGGQPQPRYTF | TGTGCCAGCAGCGAGGATGGTGGACAGCCACAACCGAGGTACACCTTC
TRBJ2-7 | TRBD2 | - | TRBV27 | CASSLVAGGPEQYF | TGTGCCAGCAGTTTAGTGGCGGGAGGACCCGAGCAGTACTTC
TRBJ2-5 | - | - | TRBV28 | CASSFNGYETQYF | TGTGCCAGCAGTTTCAATGGGTACGAGACCCAGTACTTC
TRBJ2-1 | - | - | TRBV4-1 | CASSAQYNEQFF | TGCGCCAGCAGCGCCCAATACAATGAGCAGTTCTTC
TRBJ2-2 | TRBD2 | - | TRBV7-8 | CASSLKLAGVGTGELFF | TGTGCCAGCAGCTTAAAGCTAGCGGGAGTCGGCACCGGGGAGCTGTTTTTT
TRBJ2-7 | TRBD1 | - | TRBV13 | CASSARQGNEQYF | TGTGCCAGCAGCGCCAGACAGGGTAATGAGCAGTACTTC
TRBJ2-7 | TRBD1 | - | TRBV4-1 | CASSQVTGVSYEQYF | TGCGCCAGCAGCCAAGTCACAGGGGTTTCCTACGAGCAGTACTTC
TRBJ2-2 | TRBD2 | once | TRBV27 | CSSGLAGGGVGELFF | TGTTCCTCAGGATTGGCGGGAGGAGGGGTCGGGGAGCTGTTTTTT
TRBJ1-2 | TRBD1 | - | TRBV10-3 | CAIRGDRANYGYTF | TGTGCCATCAGAGGGGACAGAGCTAACTATGGCTACACCTTC
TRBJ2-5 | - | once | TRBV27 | CASSLYQETQYF | TGTGCCAGCAGTTTGTACCAAGAGACCCAGTACTTC